These 29 T cell receptor beta chains originate from one sample sequenced in a study of OX40 agonist ivuxolimab in advanced cancers. Data came from immunoSEQ multiplex PCR; TCRdb stores just in-frame clones and leaves some out. The sample consists of around 10,000 clones, about four fifths of them appearing once. Material: CD4+ or CD8+ T cells sorted from blood, obtained in a trial of the OX40 agonist ivuxolimab. Receptors were obtained from an adult with an advanced solid tumor such as melanoma, head and neck, liver or kidney cancer.

The chain recombines TRBV9 with TRBJ1-1; TRBD1 might be the D (6 bases). The CDR3 has 15 residues. V was cut by 0 bases and J by 4 bases, with 13 bases left in between. Germline CDR1 and CDR2: SGDLS and YYNGEE. CDR3 in DNA: TGTGCCAGCAGCGTAGAGTTGGGGGGCGGCACTGAAGCTTTCTTT. Residues: CASSVELGGGTEAFF. Full variable domain (outside the CDR3, taken from reference TRBV9 and TRBJ1-1): DSGVTQTPKHLITATGQRVTLRCSPRSGDLSVYWYQQSLDQGLQFLIQYYNGEERAKGNILERFSAQQFPDLHSELNLSSLELGDSALYFCASSVELGGGTEAFFGQGTRLTVV.

This chain links TRBV2 with TRBJ1-4, with 7 bases that match TRBD1. J was trimmed by 8 bases and V by 8 bases; bases with no gene match: 8. From germline, CDR1 is SNHLY and CDR2 FYNNEI. This CDR3 is 13 amino acids long. CDR3 in DNA: TGTGCCAGCGGAGACAGGGTCGGCGAAAAACTGTTTTTT. It translates to CASGDRVGEKLFF. Full variable domain (remainder filled in from reference TRBV2 and TRBJ1-4): EPEVTQTPSHQVTQMGQEVILRCVPISNHLYFYWYRQILGQKVEFLVSFYNNEISEKSEIFDDQFSVERPDGSNFTLKIRSTKLEDSAMYFCASGDRVGEKLFFGSGTQLSVL.

The chain employs TRBV7-9 and TRBJ1-4; 8 bases align to TRBD1. The CDR3 has 15 amino acids. Germline assignment: CDR1 SEHNR and CDR2 FQNEAQ (reference sequence). Germline trimming cut 4 bases from V and 7 bases from J; bases unmatched to any gene: 8. CDR3 DNA: TGTGCCAGCAGCTCACTGGACAGGGAGGGTGAAAAACTGTTTTTT. Encoded protein: CASSSLDREGEKLFF.

This rearrangement joins TRBV9 to TRBJ2-7, with TRBD2 matching 15 bases. There are 17 residues in the CDR3. CDR1 is SGDLS, CDR2 YYNGEE, per germline. J gave up 4 bases and V 4 bases, and 9 bases lay outside the gene matches. CDR3 nucleotides: TGTGCCAGCAGCTACGGACTAGCGGGAGGGCCGAGGTACGAGCAGTACTTC. It codes for CASSYGLAGGPRYEQYF.

As to this clone: Within the sample, other DNA sequences also encode this same CDR3. V is TRBV19 and J is TRBJ1-1; no reliable D call. Per the germline V gene, CDR1 is LNHDA and CDR2 is SQIVND (reference sequence). The V gene lost 3 bases and the J gene lost 2 bases, with 4 bases spanning the gap. This CDR3 is built from 12 residues. The CDR3 DNA sequence: TGTGCCAGTAGTATCGGAAACACTGAAGCTTTCTTT. Its protein is CASSIGNTEAFF.

The chain combines TRBV19 with TRBJ1-4, with TRBD1 as a possible D gene (6 bases). V shed 4 bases and J shed 0 bases, with 12 bases lying between them. Per germline, CDR1 LNHDA and CDR2 SQIVND (reference sequence). CDR3 length: 16 amino acids. The CDR3 DNA reads TGTGCCAGTAGTACCCGGCAGGGGTCAACTAATGAAAAACTGTTTTTT. Protein sequence: CASSTRQGSTNEKLFF.

V and J are TRBV15 and TRBJ1-4; D is perhaps TRBD1 (6 bases). Germline CDR1 reads LNHNV; CDR2 reads YYDKDF (reference sequence). With 0 bases removed from V and 3 bases from J, the gap between germline ends came to 20 bases. This CDR3 has 19 amino acids. The chain's CDR3 is CATSRDLIKTGSANEKLFF. CDR3 bases: TGTGCCACCAGCAGAGACCTTATAAAAACAGGGTCGGCTAATGAAAAACTGTTTTTT.

This clone was seen a handful of times. The chain links TRBV4-2 to TRBJ1-1, with D maybe TRBD1 (5 bases). V was trimmed by 1 base and J by 3 bases, leaving 15 bases between them. This CDR3 spans 16 amino acids. CDR1 is LGHNA and CDR2 is YNFKEQ in the germline V gene. CDR3 in DNA: TGTGCCAGCAGCCAAGGATTTGGAAGGGGAGACACTGAAGCTTTCTTT. Its translation is CASSQGFGRGDTEAFF.

V is TRBV4-1 and J is TRBJ2-3; 12 bases map to TRBD2. Germline assignment: CDR1 MGHRA and CDR2 YSYEKL. Trimming at V came to 3 bases and at J to 2 bases, leaving 9 bases not matched to a gene. The CDR3 contains 18 residues. The CDR3 nucleotides read TGCGCCAGCAGCCACACGACTAGCGGGGGTTCCATCACAGATACGCAGTATTTT. As protein: CASSHTTSGGSITDTQYF.

The chain recombines TRBV11-1 with TRBJ2-5; 10 nucleotides line up with TRBD1. This CDR3 has 17 amino acids. Germline V gene data show CDR1 as SGHAT and CDR2 as FQDESV (reference sequence). V was pared by 5 bases and J by 3 bases, with 12 bases of the junction left unmatched. The CDR3 sequence is CASSQPTGGSKKETQYF. The CDR3 region has the DNA TGTGCCAGCAGCCAACCGACAGGGGGCTCTAAAAAAGAGACCCAGTACTTC.

This chain joins TRBV5-1 and TRBJ2-7, with 8 bases matching TRBD2. The CDR3 is made up of 15 amino acids. In germline, CDR1 is SGHRS, CDR2 YFSETQ. Trimming took 5 bases from V and 0 from J; bases not matched to a gene: 7. In DNA, the CDR3 is TGCGCCAGCAGTTCCTCCCGGGGGGGCTCCTACGAGCAGTACTTC. It yields the protein CASSSSRGGSYEQYF.

The chain has TRBV6-1 and TRBJ2-7; 9 nucleotides line up with TRBD1. The CDR3 contains 13 residues. CDR1 MNHNS and CDR2 SASEGT come from the germline V gene. Trimming took 6 bases from V and 6 from J; bases not matched to a gene: 6. The CDR3 nucleotides are TGTGCCAGCAGACCCACAGGGGGCCCCGAGCAGTACTTC. Translation: CASRPTGGPEQYF.

The chain employs TRBV28 and TRBJ2-7, with D maybe TRBD1 (6 bases). V was trimmed by 8 bases and J by 3 bases, leaving 14 bases between them. The V gene's germline CDR1 is MDHEN and CDR2 SYDVKM. The CDR3 loop spans 13 amino acids. CDR3 nucleotide sequence: TGTGCCAGCGGGAGACAGGACCGCTACGAGCAGTACTTC. Translated, it gives CASGRQDRYEQYF.

The chain has TRBV7-3 and TRBJ1-2; D call uncertain. The CDR3 sequence is 11 residues long. V lost 5 bases and J lost 1, with 2 bases in between. Looked up from germline, CDR1 is SGHTA and CDR2 is FQGTGA. The CDR3 region has the DNA TGTGCCAGCAGCAGTAACTATGGCTACACCTTC. Protein sequence: CASSSNYGYTF. Together with reference TRBV7-3 and TRBJ1-2, the CDR3 gives the full variable domain: GAGVSQTPSNKVTEKGKYVELRCDPISGHTALYWYRQSLGQGPEFLIYFQGTGAADDSGLPNDRFFAVRPEGSVSTLKIQRTERGDSAVYLCASSSNYGYTFGSGTRLTVV.

The V gene is TRBV13, the J gene TRBJ2-7; possible D gene TRBD1, 5 bases. The CDR3 covers 15 residues. The germline V gene encodes CDR1 PRHDT and CDR2 FYEKMQ (reference sequence). Trimming pared 5 bases from V and 7 bases from J, leaving 21 bases between. In nucleotides, the CDR3 is TGTGCCAGCAGCCATCTGGGGCAGGGTATTTGGGAGCAGTACTTC. Amino acid sequence: CASSHLGQGIWEQYF.

The genes are TRBV7-9 and TRBJ2-7; a weak D match, TRBD1 (6 bases). V dropped 7 bases and J dropped 2 bases, with 18 bases sitting between them. Germline-derived CDR1 and CDR2 are SEHNR and FQNEAQ (reference sequence). The CDR3 covers 15 residues. The CDR3 nucleotides read TGTGCCAGCACCTCCTCATTTGGGGGCACCTACGAGCAGTACTTC. This translates into CASTSSFGGTYEQYF.

The chain uses TRBV21-1 and TRBJ2-6; whether TRBD1, the table's D call, matches the DNA was not checked. TRBV21-1 is designated a pseudogene. The CDR3 covers 17 residues. CDR3 in DNA: TGTGCCAGCAGCAACCGGGACAGGGATCCTGGGGCCAACGTCCTGACTTTC. Encoded protein: CASSNRDRDPGANVLTF.

The chain recombines TRBV7-8 with TRBJ1-1; D remains ambiguous. The V end was cut by 5 bases, the J end by 1 base, with 17 bases between. The CDR3 length is 16 residues. CDR1 is SGHVS, CDR2 FQNEAQ, per germline. The CDR3 coding sequence is TGTGCCAGCAGCCCAAGCCCAGGACTGGAGAACACTGAAGCTTTCTTT. This encodes CASSPSPGLENTEAFF.

This chain connects TRBV4-3 to TRBJ2-1; D unresolved. The ends were cut back, 2 bases at V and 6 bases at J, with 11 bases in the middle. Germline values: CDR1 LGHNA, CDR2 YSLEER. This CDR3 is 14 amino acids long. Written as DNA, the CDR3 is TGCGCCAGCAGCCAAATAACGAGCGTCAATGAGCAGTTCTTC. It yields the protein CASSQITSVNEQFF.

The chain links TRBV7-9 to TRBJ2-7; 9 positions match TRBD1. Germline CDR1 SEHNR, CDR2 FQNEAQ (reference sequence). The CDR3 covers 15 residues. V lost 3 bases and J lost 5; bases outside the gene matches: 8. This CDR3 reads CASSFIRDREDEQYF. For the CDR3, the DNA is TGTGCCAGCAGCTTTATTCGGGACAGGGAAGACGAGCAGTACTTC. The variable domain in full, completed from reference TRBV7-9 and TRBJ2-7, reads DTGVSQNPRHKITKRGQNVTFRCDPISEHNRLYWYRQTLGQGPEFLTYFQNEAQLEKSRLLSDRFSAERPKGSFSTLEIQRTEQGDSAMYLCASSFIRDREDEQYFGPGTRLTVT.

The sample holds a few counts of this clone. The V call is TRBV4-2, the J call TRBJ1-1, with unresolved D. Germline assignment: CDR1 LGHNA and CDR2 YNFKEQ. The ends were cut back, 0 bases at V and 0 bases at J, with 11 bases in the middle. The CDR3 has 16 amino acids. DNA of the CDR3: TGTGCCAGCAGCCAAGACGGTTCATACATGAACACTGAAGCTTTCTTT. Translation gives CASSQDGSYMNTEAFF.

The chain carries TRBV9 and TRBJ2-5; TRBD2 matches 10 bases. The CDR3 extends over 13 amino acids. V lost 6 bases to trimming and J lost 4 bases; unmatched junction nucleotides: 3. The germline V gene has CDR1 SGDLS and CDR2 YYNGEE. The CDR3 DNA is TGTGCCAGCAACTTAGCGGGGGGAGAGACCCAGTACTTC. This sequence encodes CASNLAGGETQYF.

CDR3 sequence (DNA): TGTGCCAGCATGCTTGGGGGTGAGCAGTTCTTC. It yields the protein CASMLGGEQFF. The chain links TRBV27 to TRBJ2-1, with D perhaps assigned TRBD1 or TRBD2 (5 bases each). The CDR3 contains 11 residues. Trimming pared 7 bases from V and 9 bases from J, leaving 10 bases between. Germline CDR1 MNHEY, CDR2 SMNVEV (reference sequence).

The chain combines TRBV7-9 with TRBJ1-5; D is perhaps TRBD1 (5 bases). This CDR3 has 14 residues. Trimming took off 5 bases at V and 3 bases at J, with 11 bases between the two ends. Germline loops: CDR1 SEHNR, CDR2 FQNEAQ (reference sequence). CDR3 in DNA: TGTGCCAGCAGCCACAACAGGACCAATCAGCCCCAGCATTTT. Translation: CASSHNRTNQPQHF.

This clone has more than one count but fewer than ten. The chain carries TRBV7-3 and TRBJ2-5; D remains ambiguous. This CDR3 has 13 residues. Germline V gives CDR1 SGHTA, CDR2 FQGTGA. V shed 1 base and J shed 5 bases, with 8 bases lying between them. The CDR3 sequence: CASSLNQLETQYF. The DNA for the CDR3 is TGTGCCAGCAGCTTAAACCAGTTGGAGACCCAGTACTTC.

This clone ranks as medium-sized. The chain combines TRBV25-1 with TRBJ1-2; no clear D gene. Trimming shortened V by 4 bases and J by 4 bases, and 7 bases separated the two germline ends. The CDR3 is 12 residues long. CDR1 MGHDK and CDR2 SYGVNS come from the germline V gene. The CDR3 DNA reads TGTGCCAGCAGTGGTGGTGCCTATGGCTACACCTTC. Its translation is CASSGGAYGYTF.

V and J are TRBV4-2 and TRBJ2-5; no definite D call. The CDR3 runs to 18 residues. Germline-derived CDR1 and CDR2 are LGHNA and YNFKEQ. V was clipped by 1 base and J by 2 bases, with 20 bases between them. Here the CDR3 DNA reads TGTGCCAGCAGCCAAGTTTCGGTCTTGCGGAACCAGCAAGAGACCCAGTACTTC. It specifies CASSQVSVLRNQQETQYF.

The V call is TRBV27, the J call TRBJ2-7, with a possible D match to TRBD2 (6 bases). The length of the CDR3 is 17 residues. Germline loops: CDR1 MNHEY, CDR2 SMNVEV (reference sequence). Trimming removed 4 bases at V and 3 bases at J, with 22 bases between. For the CDR3, the DNA is TGTGCCAGCAGTTCGCGGGGATCCATTGGACCTTACTACGAGCAGTACTTC. Translation gives CASSSRGSIGPYYEQYF.

V and J are TRBV7-9 and TRBJ2-5; D gene ambiguous. Germline CDR1 is SEHNR and CDR2 is FQNEAQ (reference sequence). V was trimmed by 5 bases and J by 5 bases, leaving 15 bases between them. The CDR3 is 14 amino acids. CDR3 loop: CASSPRQLEETQYF. The DNA of the CDR3 is TGTGCCAGCAGCCCCCGGCAGTTGGAGGAGACCCAGTACTTC.